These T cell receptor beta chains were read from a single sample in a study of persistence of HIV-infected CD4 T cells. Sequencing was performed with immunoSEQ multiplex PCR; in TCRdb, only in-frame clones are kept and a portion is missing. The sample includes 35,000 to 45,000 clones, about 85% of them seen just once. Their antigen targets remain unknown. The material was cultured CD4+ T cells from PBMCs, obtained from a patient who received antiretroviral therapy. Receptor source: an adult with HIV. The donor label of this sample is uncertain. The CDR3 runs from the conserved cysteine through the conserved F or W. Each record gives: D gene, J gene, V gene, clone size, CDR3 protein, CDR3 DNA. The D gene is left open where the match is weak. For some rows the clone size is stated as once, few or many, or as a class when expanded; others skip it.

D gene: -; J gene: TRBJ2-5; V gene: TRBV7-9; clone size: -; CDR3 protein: CASSRNAAETQYF; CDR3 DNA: TGTGCCAGCAGCAGAAATGCAGCAGAGACCCAGTACTTC
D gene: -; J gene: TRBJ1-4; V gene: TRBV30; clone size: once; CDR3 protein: CAWSVYIDSEKLFF; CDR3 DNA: TGTGCCTGGAGTGTATATATTGACAGCGAAAAACTGTTTTTT
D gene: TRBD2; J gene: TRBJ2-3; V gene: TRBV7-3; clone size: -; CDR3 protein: CASSLVSGGSTDTQYF; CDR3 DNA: TGTGCCAGCAGCTTAGTTAGCGGGGGGAGCACAGATACGCAGTATTTT
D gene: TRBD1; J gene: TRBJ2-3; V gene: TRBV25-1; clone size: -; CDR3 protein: CASSAPADRSTDTQYF; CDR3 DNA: TGTGCCAGCAGTGCCCCCGCGGACAGGAGCACAGATACGCAGTATTTT
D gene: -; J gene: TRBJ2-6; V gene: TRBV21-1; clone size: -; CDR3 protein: CASSKKAEISGANVLTF; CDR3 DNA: TGTGCCAGCAGCAAAAAGGCCGAGATCTCTGGGGCCAACGTCCTGACTTTC
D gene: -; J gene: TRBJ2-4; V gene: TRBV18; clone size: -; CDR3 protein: CASSPGAEAKNIQYF; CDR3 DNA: TGTGCCAGCTCACCAGGGGCCGAAGCCAAAAACATTCAGTACTTC
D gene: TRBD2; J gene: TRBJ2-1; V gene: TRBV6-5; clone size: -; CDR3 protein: CASNKAGAYNEQFF; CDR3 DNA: TGTGCCAGCAACAAAGCGGGGGCCTACAATGAGCAGTTCTTC
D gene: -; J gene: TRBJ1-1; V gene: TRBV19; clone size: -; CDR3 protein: CASSADGASKAFF; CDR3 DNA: TGTGCCAGTAGTGCAGACGGAGCAAGTAAAGCTTTCTTT
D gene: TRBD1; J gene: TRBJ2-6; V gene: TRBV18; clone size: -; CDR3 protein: CASSPLVMGQGAISSGANVLTF; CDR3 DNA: TGTGCCAGCTCACCGCTGGTCATGGGACAGGGAGCCATTAGCTCTGGGGCCAACGTCCTGACTTTC
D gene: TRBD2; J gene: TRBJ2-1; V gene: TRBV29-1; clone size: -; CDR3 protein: CSARLAGGSLYNEQFF; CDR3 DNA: TGCAGCGCCAGACTAGCGGGGGGGTCCCTCTACAATGAGCAGTTCTTC
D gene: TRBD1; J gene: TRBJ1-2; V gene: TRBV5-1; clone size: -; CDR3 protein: CASSLDTGGRNGYTF; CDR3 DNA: TGCGCCAGCAGCTTGGATACAGGGGGCCGGAATGGCTACACCTTC
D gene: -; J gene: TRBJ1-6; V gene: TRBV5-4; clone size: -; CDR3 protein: CASSLDRANSPLHF; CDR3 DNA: TGTGCCAGCAGCTTGGACAGGGCGAATTCACCCCTCCACTTT
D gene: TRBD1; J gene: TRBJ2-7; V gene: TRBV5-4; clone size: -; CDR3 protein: CASSLDAGTGAEQYF; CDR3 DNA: TGTGCCAGCAGCTTGGATGCCGGGACAGGGGCCGAGCAGTACTTC
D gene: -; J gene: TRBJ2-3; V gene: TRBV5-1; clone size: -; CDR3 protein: CASSLAGVSTDTQYF; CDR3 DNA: TGCGCCAGCAGCTTGGCAGGCGTCAGCACAGATACGCAGTATTTT
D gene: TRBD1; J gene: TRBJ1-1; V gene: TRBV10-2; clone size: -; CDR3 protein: CASSSQGVTEAFF; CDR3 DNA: TGCGCCAGCAGTAGCCAGGGGGTGACTGAAGCTTTCTTT
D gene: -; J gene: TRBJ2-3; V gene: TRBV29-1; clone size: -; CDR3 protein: CSVDLSTTDTQYF; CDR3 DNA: TGCAGCGTTGATCTCAGCACAACAGATACGCAGTATTTT
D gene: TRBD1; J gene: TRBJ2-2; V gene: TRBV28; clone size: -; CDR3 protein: CASSPPGTVSTGELFF; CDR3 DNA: TGTGCCAGCAGCCCGCCCGGGACAGTTTCCACCGGGGAGCTGTTTTTT
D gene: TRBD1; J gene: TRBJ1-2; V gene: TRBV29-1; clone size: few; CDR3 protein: CSVERWTGYGYTF; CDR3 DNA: TGCAGCGTTGAACGGTGGACAGGGTACGGCTACACCTTC
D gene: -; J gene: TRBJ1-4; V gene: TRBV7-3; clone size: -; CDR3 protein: CASSAVWGEKLFF; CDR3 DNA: TGTGCCAGCAGCGCGGTATGGGGGGAAAAACTGTTTTTT
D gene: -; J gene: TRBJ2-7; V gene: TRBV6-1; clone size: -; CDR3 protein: CASSYGQTYEQYF; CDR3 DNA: TGTGCCAGCAGTTATGGGCAAACCTACGAGCAGTACTTC
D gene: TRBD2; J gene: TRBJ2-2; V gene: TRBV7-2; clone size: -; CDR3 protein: CASSLASSGTSSTGELFF; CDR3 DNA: TGTGCCAGCAGCTTAGCCTCGTCCGGGACTAGCTCGACCGGGGAGCTGTTTTTT
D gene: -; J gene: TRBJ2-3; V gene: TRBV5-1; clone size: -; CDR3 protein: CASSLGFTDTQYF; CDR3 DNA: TGCGCCAGCAGCTTGGGATTTACAGATACGCAGTATTTT
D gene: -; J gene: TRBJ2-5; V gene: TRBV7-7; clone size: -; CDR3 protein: CASSPIMSAGRSQTQYF; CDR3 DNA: TGTGCCAGCAGCCCTATTATGTCGGCGGGAAGATCGCAGACCCAGTACTTC
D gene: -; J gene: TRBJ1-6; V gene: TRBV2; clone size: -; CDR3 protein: CASSGGGRDNSPLHF; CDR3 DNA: TGTGCCAGCAGTGGAGGGGGTCGAGATAATTCACCCCTCCACTTT
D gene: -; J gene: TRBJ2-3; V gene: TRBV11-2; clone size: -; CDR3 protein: CASSLLRVLDTQYF; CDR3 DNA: TGTGCCAGCAGCTTATTGAGGGTGTTAGATACGCAGTATTTT
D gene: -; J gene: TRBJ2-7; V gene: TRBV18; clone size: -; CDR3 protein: CASSRRDGYEQYF; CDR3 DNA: TGTGCCAGCTCAAGAAGGGACGGCTACGAGCAGTACTTC
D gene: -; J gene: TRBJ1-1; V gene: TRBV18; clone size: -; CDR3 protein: CASSLRQDEAFF; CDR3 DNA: TGTGCCAGCTCACTAAGACAGGATGAAGCTTTCTTT
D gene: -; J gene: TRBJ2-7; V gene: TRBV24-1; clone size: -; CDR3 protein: CATSASGGYEQYF; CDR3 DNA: TGTGCCACCAGTGCCTCCGGAGGATACGAGCAGTACTTC
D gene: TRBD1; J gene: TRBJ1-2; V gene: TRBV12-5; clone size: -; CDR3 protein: CASGFPDRGVIGYTF; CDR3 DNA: TGTGCTAGTGGTTTCCCGGACAGGGGGGTGATTGGCTACACCTTC
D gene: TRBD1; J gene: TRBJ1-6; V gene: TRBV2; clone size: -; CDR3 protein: CASMGTVNSPLHF; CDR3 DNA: TGTGCCAGCATGGGGACAGTAAATTCACCCCTCCACTTT
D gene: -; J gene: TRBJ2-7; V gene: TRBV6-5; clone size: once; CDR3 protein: CASSSPGVATYEQYF; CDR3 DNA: TGTGCCAGCAGTTCCCCCGGGGTAGCGACCTACGAGCAGTACTTC
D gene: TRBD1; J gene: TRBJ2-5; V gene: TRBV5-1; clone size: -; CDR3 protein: CASMGQGAWETQYF; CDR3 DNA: TGCGCCAGCATGGGACAGGGGGCTTGGGAGACCCAGTACTTC
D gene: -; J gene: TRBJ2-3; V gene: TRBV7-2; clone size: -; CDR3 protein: CASSSPAGTDTQYF; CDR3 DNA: TGTGCCAGCAGCTCACCTGCTGGGACAGATACGCAGTATTTT
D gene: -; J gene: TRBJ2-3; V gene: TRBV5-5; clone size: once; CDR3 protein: CASSLGSGPSTDTQYF; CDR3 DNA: TGTGCCAGCAGCTTGGGTAGCGGCCCCAGCACAGATACGCAGTATTTT
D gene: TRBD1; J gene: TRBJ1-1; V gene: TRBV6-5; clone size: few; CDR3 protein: CASSSRTGGTEAFF; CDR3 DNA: TGTGCCAGCAGTTCAAGGACAGGGGGCACTGAAGCTTTCTTT
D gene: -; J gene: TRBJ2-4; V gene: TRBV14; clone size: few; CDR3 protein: CASSHPLGPTAKNIQYF; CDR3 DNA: TGTGCCAGCAGCCATCCCCTGGGGCCTACGGCCAAAAACATTCAGTACTTC
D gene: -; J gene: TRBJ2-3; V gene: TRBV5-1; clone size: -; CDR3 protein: CASSLALLSTDTQYF; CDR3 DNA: TGCGCCAGCAGCTTGGCTTTGCTGAGCACAGATACGCAGTATTTT
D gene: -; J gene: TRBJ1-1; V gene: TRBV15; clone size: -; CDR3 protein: CATSRGENTEAFF; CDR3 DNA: TGTGCCACCAGCAGAGGGGAGAACACTGAAGCTTTCTTT
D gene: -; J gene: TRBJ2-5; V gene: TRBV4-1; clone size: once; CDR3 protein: CASSQLGVSETQYF; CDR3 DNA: TGCGCCAGCAGCCAACTAGGGGTTTCGGAGACCCAGTACTTC
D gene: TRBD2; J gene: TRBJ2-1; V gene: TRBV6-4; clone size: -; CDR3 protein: CASSALAGAPYNEQFF; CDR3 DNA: TGTGCCAGCAGTGCTCTAGCGGGGGCCCCTTACAATGAGCAGTTCTTC
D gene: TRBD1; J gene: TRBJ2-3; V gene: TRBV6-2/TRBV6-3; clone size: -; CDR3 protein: CASSTDRGGYDTQYF; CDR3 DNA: TGTGCCAGCAGTACGGACAGGGGTGGTTACGATACGCAGTATTTT